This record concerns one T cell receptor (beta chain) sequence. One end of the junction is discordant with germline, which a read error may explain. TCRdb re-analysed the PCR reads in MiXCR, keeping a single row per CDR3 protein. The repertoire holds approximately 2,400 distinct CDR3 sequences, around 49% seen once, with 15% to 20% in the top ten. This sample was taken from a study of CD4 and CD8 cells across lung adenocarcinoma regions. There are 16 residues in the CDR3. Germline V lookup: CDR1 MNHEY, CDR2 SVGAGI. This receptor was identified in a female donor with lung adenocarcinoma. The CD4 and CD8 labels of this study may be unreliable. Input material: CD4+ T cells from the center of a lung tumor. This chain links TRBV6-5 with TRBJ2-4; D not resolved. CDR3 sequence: CASSLPRLWATDIQYF. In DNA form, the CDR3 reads TGTGCCAGCAGTCTACCCCGGCTGTGGGCCACAGACATTCAGTACTTT.